This T cell receptor beta chain stems from a study of blood T cell repertoires in COVID-19. Looking at the study overall: The United States, Italy and Spain provided the acute and convalescent COVID-19 samples. Sample material is recorded as cDNA or gDNA derived from T cells, B-cell-depleted T cells, or PBMCs.

Germline CDR1 and CDR2: KGHDR and SFDVKD. V lost 3 bases to trimming and J lost 1 base, with 11 bases between them. The CDR3 contains 15 residues. Profiling relied on immunoSEQ multiplex PCR, and the TCRdb table lists in-frame clones only, not all of them. Among roughly 100,000 clones, 84% were seen once, and the ten largest hold about 12%. V gene TRBV24-1 combines with J gene TRBJ2-5, with D possibly TRBD1 on 7 matching bases. This receptor was identified in a human donor in a cohort sampled during active COVID-19. The sample taken for sequencing was peripheral blood. In nucleotides, the CDR3 is TGTGCCACCAGTGATGTGCAGGGGGGCCAAGAGACCCAGTACTTC. This encodes CATSDVQGGQETQYF.